By share, the clone carrying this TCR beta chain counts as medium-sized (0.01 to 0.1%). Its antigen is unidentified. This beta chain appears as a stray read in a library generated for alpha chains; its size is not informative. The data belong to a study of spatial heterogeneity in lung cancer. This CDR3 spans 15 amino acids. The germline V gene encodes CDR1 MNHEY and CDR2 SVGEGT. Study-level points and caveats: Expanded intratumoral alpha and beta TCR counts tracked tumor mutation counts.

As to time point: sample taken at primary tumor resection. A single record per CDR3 protein comes from TCRdb applying MiXCR to the 5' RACE reads. The table records thousands of distinct CDR3 sequences, 11% of them present only once. This TCR derives from a male donor with early-stage non-small cell lung cancer. This chain uses TRBV6-2 or TRBV6-3 with TRBJ1-5, with TRBD1 matching 9 bases. The material was lung tumor tissue, obtained at surgery. CDR3 amino acids: CAADRGDSSNQPQHF. The CDR3 nucleotides are TGTGCGGCGGACAGGGGCGATTCGAGCAATCAGCCCCAGCATTTT.